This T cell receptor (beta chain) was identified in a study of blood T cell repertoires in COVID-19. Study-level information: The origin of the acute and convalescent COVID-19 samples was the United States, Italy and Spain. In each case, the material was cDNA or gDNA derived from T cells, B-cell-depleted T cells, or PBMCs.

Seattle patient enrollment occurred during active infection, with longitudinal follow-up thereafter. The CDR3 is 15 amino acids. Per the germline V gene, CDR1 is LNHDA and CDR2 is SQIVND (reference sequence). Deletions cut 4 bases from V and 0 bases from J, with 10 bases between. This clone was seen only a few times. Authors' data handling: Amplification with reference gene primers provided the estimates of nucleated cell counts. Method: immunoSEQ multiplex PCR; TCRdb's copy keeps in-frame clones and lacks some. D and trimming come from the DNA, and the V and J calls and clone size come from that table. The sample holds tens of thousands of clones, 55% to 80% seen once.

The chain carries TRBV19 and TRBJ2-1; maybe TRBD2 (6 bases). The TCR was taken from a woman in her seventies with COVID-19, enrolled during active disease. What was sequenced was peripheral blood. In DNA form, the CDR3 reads TGTGCCAGTAGTAACGGGGGAATCTCCTACAATGAGCAGTTCTTC. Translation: CASSNGGISYNEQFF. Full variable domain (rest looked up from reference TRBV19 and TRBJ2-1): DGGITQSPKYLFRKEGQNVTLSCEQNLNHDAMYWYRQDPGQGLRLIYYSQIVNDFQKGDIAEGYSVSREKKESFPLTVTSAQKNPTAFYLCASSNGGISYNEQFFGPGTRLTVL.